This TCR beta chain came from a study of cytomegalovirus exposure and HLA in healthy donors. General study points: In vitro, three CMV-associated chains proved specific for CMV antigens. Subsequent analysis of the roughly 120 validation repertoires found a tendency for first-cohort TCR clusters to co-occur. Researchers catalogued about 150 TCR beta chains as cytomegalovirus-associated.

Of note for this clone: Antigen specificity is unknown.

TCRdb keeps only in-frame clones here, not all; method: immunoSEQ multiplex PCR. The sample lists some 270,000 clones, 80% to 90% occurring once. The length of the CDR3 is 16 residues. V lost 9 bases, J lost 5 bases, and 15 bases stayed unmatched. Germline V gene data show CDR1 as LGHNT and CDR2 as FRNRAP. The sequence was collected from a woman under 30 in good health and CMV-seronegative. The sample consisted of PBMCs. The V gene is TRBV12-5, the J gene TRBJ2-1, with 8 positions matching TRBD2. The CDR3 DNA is TGTGCTAGCCGCGGGGGGCCAAGCAGACAAAACAATGAGCAGTTCTTC. Translated, it gives CASRGGPSRQNNEQFF.